This TCR beta chain was retrieved from a study of siplizumab effects on memory and regulatory T cells. Study observations and caveats: Naive T cells looked more diverse than memory cells and looked like major alloresponse contributors. Naive-or-memory phenotypes were unassignable for roughly 80-97% of proliferating CD4+ or CD8+ clones. Alloreactive CD4+ clones that could be mapped were on average 68.8% Treg-derived with siplizumab, against about 25% in controls. Unstimulated subset assignment was obtained for only a minor fraction of alloreactive clones.

Points on this clone: Antigen specificity is unknown.

The data were produced by immunoSEQ multiplex PCR, yet TCRdb's version contains in-frame clones alone and is incomplete. The sample holds some 100,000 clones, 80% to 95% seen once. The source of this sequence is a human donor in good health. Sequencing was carried out using CD8+ T cells sorted from blood.

The CDR3 region is CASSGLAGGTTDTQYF. CDR3 nucleotide sequence: TGTGCCAGCAGTGGACTAGCGGGGGGGACCACAGATACGCAGTATTTT. The chain recombines TRBV6-1 with TRBJ2-3; TRBD2 matches at 14 bases. The CDR3 runs to 16 residues. Germline CDR1 and CDR2: MNHNS and SASEGT. V was pared by 4 bases and J by 2 bases, with 2 bases of the junction left unmatched.